This T cell receptor (beta chain) originates from a study of CXCR3-negative and CXCR3-positive naive CD8 T cells (dated by TCRdb to about 2019). Regarding the research as a whole: In total, roughly 140 million TRB reads were obtained, corresponding to roughly 1.5 +/- 0.3 million reads per library. TRBV-TRBJ cluster analysis included naive subsets from several donors and memory cells from 3 donors. Data from 11 donors, pooled across two independent experiments, went into the diversity and physicochemical repertoire analyses.

A word on this clonotype: There is no known antigen for this receptor.

Sequenced using a NextSeq 550. The Human TCR Profiling Kit (MiLaboratory) was used to prepare UMI-labeled 5' RACE TRB cDNA libraries. cDNA synthesis used the entire amount of extracted RNA, and PCR amplification then used the entire amount of cDNA produced. The libraries were made side by side, with each library going through the same number of PCR cycles. As for the original processing: MIGEC and MiXCR extracted about 54,000 +/- 9,700 unique UMI-labeled TRB cDNA molecules per library, requiring at least two reads per UMI. An average of approximately 40,000 +/- 10,000 functional in-frame TRB CDR3 nucleotide clonotypes without stop codons was found per library. After downsampling to 5000 UMI-labeled TRB molecules per sample, diversity metrics such as normalized Shannon-Wiener and Chao1 were calculated in VDJtools. VDJtools computed clonotype-size-weighted physicochemical properties of the central five CDR3 residues: interaction energy, strength, volume and Kidera factor 4. After the reads were reprocessed by TCRdb, one entry was made per CDR3 protein sequence, with no DNA. Clone size and V and J calls follow TCRdb, not the original study. The record for this sample contains about 150,000 distinct CDR3 sequences. Of the sample, approximately 0.5% falls within the top ten clones.

For each CD8+ T cell subset, flow sorting was done in triplicate, and 250,000 to 300,000 cells per subset went directly into RLT lysis buffer. To keep memory contaminants out, a stringent definition of naive CD8+ T cells was applied: CD45RO-CCR7+CD27+CD95-. Peripheral blood mononuclear cells were isolated from buffy coats using standard density gradient centrifugation. Naive CXCR3-negative and CXCR3-positive CD8+ T cells were flow-sorted on a FACSAria III. Total RNA was extracted from sorted cells with an RNeasy Mini Kit. The germline V gene supplies CDR1 SQVTM and CDR2 ANQGSEA. The CDR3 runs 13 amino acids, cysteine and phenylalanine included. DNA is not on record. Here is what the overall study found, with its caveats: Surface CD5, linked to self-reactivity in mice, was comparable between naive subsets; TCR interaction strength was therefore also inferred from TRB CDR3 physicochemical properties. Repertoire diversity was comparably high in both naive subsets but much lower in memory CD8+ T cells. Freshly isolated PBMCs were used for most assays because CXCR3 expression went down partially after cryopreservation. Naive CXCR3-negative and CXCR3-positive cells from the same donor showed similar TRBV-TRBJ usage, whereas memory cells showed distinct patterns. Compared with CXCR3-negative naive cells, CXCR3-positive naive cells had TRB CDR3s with higher hydrophobicity (lower Kidera factor 4), lower energy, and higher strength and volume indices.

The receptor was isolated from a human donor in good health. Some clones in this sample may be carry-over from other donors' samples. The sequence joins TRBV29-1 to TRBJ2-1; TCRdb calls TRBD2, which cannot be checked without DNA. The sample comprised naive CXCR3+ CD8+ T cells from blood. The cell subset or site label for this specimen denotes: CD45RO-CCR7+CD27+CD95- naive CD8+ T cells expressing CXCR3 (TNR3+). The CDR3 protein is CSVELRDYNEQFF.